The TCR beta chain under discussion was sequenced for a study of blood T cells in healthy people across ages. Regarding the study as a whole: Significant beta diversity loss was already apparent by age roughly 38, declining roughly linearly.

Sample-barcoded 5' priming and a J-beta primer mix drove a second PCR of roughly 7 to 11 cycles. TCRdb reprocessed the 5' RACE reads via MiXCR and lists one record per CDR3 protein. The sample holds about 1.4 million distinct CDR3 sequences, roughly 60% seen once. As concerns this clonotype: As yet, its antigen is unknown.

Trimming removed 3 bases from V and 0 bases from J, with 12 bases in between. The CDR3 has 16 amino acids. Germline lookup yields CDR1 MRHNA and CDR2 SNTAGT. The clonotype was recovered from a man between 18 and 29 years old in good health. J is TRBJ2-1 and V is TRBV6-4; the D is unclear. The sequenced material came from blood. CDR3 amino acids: CASSESVESSYNEQFF. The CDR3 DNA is TGTGCCAGCAGTGAGAGTGTCGAAAGCTCCTACAATGAGCAGTTCTTC.